A selection of T cell receptor beta chains follows, all from one sample in a study of blood T cell repertoires in COVID-19. The assay was immunoSEQ multiplex PCR, and TCRdb's table has in-frame clones only and misses some. The table records around 270,000 clones, 75% to 90% of them present only once. Specimen: PBMCs or T cells enriched from blood (not recorded which). The receptor set was obtained from a woman aged 35 to 49 who had been exposed to COVID-19. Both conserved end residues are part of each CDR3.

v_gene	j_gene	CDR3aa
TRBV7-9	TRBJ2-1	CASTALDRSRYNEQFF
TRBV30	TRBJ2-1	CAWSVQVGLKNEQFF
TRBV28	TRBJ1-6	CASSLNRGDSPLHF
TRBV4-1	TRBJ1-1	CASSQDRKGSGSMNTEAFF
TRBV6-5	TRBJ2-5	CASSYSIDRQETQYF
TRBV18	TRBJ2-3	CASSPNGRTGGSTDTQYF
TRBV7-8	TRBJ1-4	CASSAHRVRDEKLFF
TRBV24-1	TRBJ1-2	CATSDRTGDYGYTF
TRBV7-3	TRBJ1-1	CASKRGGNTEAFF
TRBV7-2	TRBJ1-4	CASSQQGFEKLFF
TRBV9	TRBJ2-1	CASNSGDNEQFF
TRBV9	TRBJ2-3	CASNQGRGRDTQYF
TRBV7-9	TRBJ2-7	CASSLGLAGSSYEQYF
TRBV9	TRBJ1-1	CASTPGQGFSGSEAFF
TRBV19	TRBJ1-5	CASSTQNSGPFSNQPQHF
TRBV24-1	TRBJ1-5	CATSDQPGRPQHF
TRBV5-6	TRBJ2-3	CASSLLTLAGTDTQYF
TRBV15	TRBJ1-2	CATRQGDDLYGYTF
TRBV3-1/TRBV3-2	TRBJ1-1	CASSQTREPNTEAFF
TRBV5-4	TRBJ2-5	CASSLPRRQETQYF
TRBV29-1	TRBJ1-2	CSGGGGDPLYGYTF
TRBV6-5	TRBJ2-3	CASTRDRGRIDTQYF
TRBV12-3/TRBV12-4	TRBJ1-1	CASSPTGYEAFF
TRBV4-3	TRBJ2-1	CASSQDVLYEQFF
TRBV6-2/TRBV6-3	TRBJ1-1	CASSYSPSGVAFF
TRBV7-3	TRBJ2-5	CASSVLAGGETQYF
TRBV6-1	TRBJ1-2	CASREDSRPGYTF
TRBV7-9	TRBJ2-1	CASSTRNVNEQFF